The sequence of this T cell receptor (beta chain) was determined in a study of blood T cells in healthy people across ages. The study, taken as a whole, reports: Diversity of TCR beta per million T cells declined in a roughly linear way with age.

The second PCR ran about 6 to 11 cycles with a sample-barcoded 5' primer and J-beta primers. Researchers report that a template-switch adaptor with 12 random nucleotides tagged each cDNA molecule. MiXCR, applied by TCRdb to the 5' RACE reads, yields one record per CDR3 protein. The sample lists fewer than 2 million distinct CDR3 sequences, about 39% occurring once. The germline V and J ends were trimmed by 5 bases and 4 bases, with 14 bases remaining between them. This CDR3 spans 14 amino acids. From germline, CDR1 is MNHEY and CDR2 SMNVEV (reference sequence). This clonotype was seen only a few times. Antigen: not known.

This chain connects TRBV27 to TRBJ2-5, with D perhaps matching TRBD2 (5 bases). The sample comprised blood. The receptor was isolated from a human donor in good health. The CDR3 protein is CASSITGAVETQYF. CDR3 DNA sequence: TGTGCCAGCAGTATAACCGGAGCGGTAGAGACCCAGTACTTC.